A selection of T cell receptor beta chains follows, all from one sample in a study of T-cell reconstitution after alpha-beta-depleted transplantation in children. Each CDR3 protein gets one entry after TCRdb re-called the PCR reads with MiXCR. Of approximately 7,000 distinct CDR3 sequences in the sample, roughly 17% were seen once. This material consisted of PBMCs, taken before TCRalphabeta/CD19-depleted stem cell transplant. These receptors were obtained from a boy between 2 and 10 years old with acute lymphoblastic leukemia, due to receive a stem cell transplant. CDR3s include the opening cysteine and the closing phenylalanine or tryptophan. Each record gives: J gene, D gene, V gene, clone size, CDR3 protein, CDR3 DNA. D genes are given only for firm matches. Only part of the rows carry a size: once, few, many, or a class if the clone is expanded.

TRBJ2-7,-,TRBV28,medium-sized,CASRLRAYEQYF,TGTGCCAGCAGACTCAGGGCCTACGAGCAGTACTTC
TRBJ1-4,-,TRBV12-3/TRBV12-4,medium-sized,CASTLDQTNEKLFF,TGTGCCAGCACCTTGGACCAGACTAATGAAAAACTGTTTTTT
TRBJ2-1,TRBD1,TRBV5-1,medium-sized,CASSLDGQGRNEQFF,TGCGCCAGCAGCTTGGACGGACAGGGGCGGAATGAGCAGTTCTTC
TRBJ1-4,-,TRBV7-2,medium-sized,CASSLVWGGSEKLFF,TGTGCCAGCAGCTTAGTTTGGGGAGGAAGCGAAAAACTGTTTTTT
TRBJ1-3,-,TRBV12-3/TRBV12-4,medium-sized,CAIVRIHSGNTIYF,TGTGCCATCGTACGGATTCACTCTGGAAACACCATATATTTT
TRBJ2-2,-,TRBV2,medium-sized,CASSDNTGELFF,TGTGCCAGCAGTGACAACACCGGGGAGCTGTTTTTT
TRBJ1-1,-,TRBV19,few,CASTLGGYAEAFF,TGTGCCAGTACTCTAGGGGGATACGCTGAAGCTTTCTTT
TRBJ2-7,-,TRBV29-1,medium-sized,CSVHHTGEQYF,TGCAGCGTCCATCACACCGGCGAGCAGTACTTC
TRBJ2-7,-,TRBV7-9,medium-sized,CASSSTYEQYF,TGTGCCAGCAGCTCGACTTACGAGCAGTACTTC
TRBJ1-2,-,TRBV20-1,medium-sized,CSARGEGGPYGYTF,TGCAGTGCTAGGGGGGAAGGGGGTCCCTATGGCTACACCTTC
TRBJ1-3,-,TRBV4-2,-,CASSQGHTSSSGNTIYF,TGTGCCAGCAGCCAAGGACATACCTCGAGCTCTGGAAACACCATATATTTT
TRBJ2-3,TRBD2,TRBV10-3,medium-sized,CAGSAGGPGTQYF,TGTGCTGGATCAGCGGGGGGGCCTGGGACGCAGTATTTT
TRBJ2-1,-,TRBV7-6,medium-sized,CASSRDHEQFF,TGTGCCAGCAGTCGGGACCATGAGCAGTTCTTC
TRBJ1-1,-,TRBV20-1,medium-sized,CSPAGTLNTEAFF,TGCAGCCCGGCCGGGACACTGAACACTGAAGCTTTCTTT
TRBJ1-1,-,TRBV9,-,CASSLAAVGTEAFF,TGTGCCAGCAGCCTTGCGGCAGTAGGCACTGAAGCTTTCTTT
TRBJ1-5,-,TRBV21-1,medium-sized,CASSTGGGCNQPQHF,TGTGCCAGCAGCACTGGGGGTGGGTGCAATCAGCCCCAGCATTTT
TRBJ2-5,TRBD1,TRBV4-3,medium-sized,CASSQDPTGWETQYF,TGCGCCAGCAGCCAAGATCCGACAGGGTGGGAGACCCAGTACTTC
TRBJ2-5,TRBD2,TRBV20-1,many,CSASLGVAGSGETQYF,TGCAGTGCTAGCCTCGGGGTAGCGGGGTCGGGGGAGACCCAGTACTTC
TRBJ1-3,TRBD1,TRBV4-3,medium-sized,CASSHHTGDTIYF,TGCGCCAGCAGCCACCACACAGGGGACACCATATATTTT
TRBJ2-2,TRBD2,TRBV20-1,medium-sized,CSADHSGGPAGELFF,TGCAGTGCTGACCATAGCGGGGGGCCGGCCGGGGAGCTGTTTTTT
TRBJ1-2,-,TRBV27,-,CASSPGVTSNYGYTF,TGTGCCAGCAGCCCAGGGGTCACCTCTAACTATGGCTACACCTTC
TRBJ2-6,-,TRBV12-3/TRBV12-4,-,CASSFRVAGANVLTF,TGTGCCAGCAGTTTCAGGGTGGCTGGGGCCAACGTCCTGACTTTC
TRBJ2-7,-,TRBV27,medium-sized,CASSPSWDLGPYEQYF,TGTGCCAGCAGTCCAAGTTGGGACTTAGGCCCCTACGAGCAGTACTTC
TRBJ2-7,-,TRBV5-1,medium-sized,CASGSGVNEQYF,TGCGCCTCTGGGTCGGGGGTCAACGAGCAGTACTTC
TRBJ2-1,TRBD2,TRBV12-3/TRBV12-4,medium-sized,CASTSRASGRSSYNEQFF,TGTGCCAGCACCTCCCGGGCTAGCGGGAGGAGCTCCTACAATGAGCAGTTCTTC
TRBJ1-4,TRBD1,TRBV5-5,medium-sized,CASNQGANEKLFF,TGTGCCAGCAACCAGGGGGCAAATGAAAAACTGTTTTTT
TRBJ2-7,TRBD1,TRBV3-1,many,CASRPGQGASYEQYF,TGTGCCAGCAGACCCGGACAGGGGGCCTCCTACGAGCAGTACTTC
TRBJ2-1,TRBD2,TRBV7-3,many,CASSPSGGAVDEQFF,TGTGCCAGCAGCCCTAGCGGGGGGGCTGTGGATGAGCAGTTCTTC
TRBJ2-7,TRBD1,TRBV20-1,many,CSADGTGDSSYEQYF,TGCAGTGCTGACGGAACAGGGGATAGCTCCTACGAGCAGTACTTC
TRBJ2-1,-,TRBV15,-,CATSRDLRASYNEQFF,TGTGCCACCAGCAGAGATTTAAGGGCCTCCTACAATGAGCAGTTCTTC